This TCR beta chain was retrieved from a study of shared clonotypes between healthy human individuals. Study as a whole: The composition of the donors was a couple of women and a few men aged 18 to 49. Overall study results and limits: Inspection by rarefaction showed sorted-subset sequencing to be incomplete despite large depth.

Regarding this clone: Antigen unknown.

The V gene's germline CDR1 is SGHAT and CDR2 FQNNGV. Trimming removed 4 bases from V and 1 base from J, with 10 bases in between. The CDR3 sequence is 14 residues long. The repertoire was sequenced with immunoSEQ multiplex PCR; TCRdb's copy has only in-frame clones and lacks some. The repertoire includes about 2,500,000 clones, around nine tenths of them detected once, and 0.13% to 0.15% sits in the top ten. The V call is TRBV11-2, the J call TRBJ1-1, with a possible D match to TRBD1 (5 bases). The receptor was derived from a man aged 18-30 years in good health. The sequenced material came from naive CD4+ T cells sorted from blood. Subset given: CD45RA+ positively selected. Here the CDR3 DNA reads TGTGCCAGCAGCTCGACGAGGGGGAACACTGAAGCTTTCTTT. Amino acid sequence: CASSSTRGNTEAFF.